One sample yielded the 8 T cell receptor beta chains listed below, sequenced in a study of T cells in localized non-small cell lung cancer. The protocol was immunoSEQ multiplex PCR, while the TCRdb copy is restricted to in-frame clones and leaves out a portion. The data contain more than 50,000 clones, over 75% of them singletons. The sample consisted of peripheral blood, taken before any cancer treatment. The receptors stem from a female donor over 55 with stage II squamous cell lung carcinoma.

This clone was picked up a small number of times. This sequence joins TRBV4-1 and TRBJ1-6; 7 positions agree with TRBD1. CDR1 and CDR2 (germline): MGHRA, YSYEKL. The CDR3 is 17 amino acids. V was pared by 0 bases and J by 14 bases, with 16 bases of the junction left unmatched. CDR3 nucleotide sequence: TGCGCCAGCAGCCAAGAGGGGGTCGGGACAGCCCGGGTGACCCTCCACTTT. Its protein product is CASSQEGVGTARVTLHF.

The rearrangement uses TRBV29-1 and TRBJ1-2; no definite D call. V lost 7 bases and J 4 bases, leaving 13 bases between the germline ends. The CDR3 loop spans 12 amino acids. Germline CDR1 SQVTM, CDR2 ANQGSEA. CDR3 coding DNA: TGCAGCGGTCAGGCGGCCCCCTATGGCTACACCTTC. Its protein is CSGQAAPYGYTF.

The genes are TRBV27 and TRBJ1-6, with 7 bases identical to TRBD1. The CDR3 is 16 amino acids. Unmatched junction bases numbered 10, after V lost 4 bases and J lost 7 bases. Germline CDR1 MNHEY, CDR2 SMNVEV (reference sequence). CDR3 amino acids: CASSSQGHLGNSPLHF. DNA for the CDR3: TGTGCCAGCAGTTCACAGGGGCATTTGGGAAATTCACCCCTCCACTTT.

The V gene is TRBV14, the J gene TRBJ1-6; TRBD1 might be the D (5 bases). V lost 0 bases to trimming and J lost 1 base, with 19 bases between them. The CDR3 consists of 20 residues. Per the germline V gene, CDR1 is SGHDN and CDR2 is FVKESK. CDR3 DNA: TGTGCCAGCAGCCAAGATGGGGCAGGGAACAGGAGGTCCTATAATTCACCCCTCCACTTT. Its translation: CASSQDGAGNRRSYNSPLHF.

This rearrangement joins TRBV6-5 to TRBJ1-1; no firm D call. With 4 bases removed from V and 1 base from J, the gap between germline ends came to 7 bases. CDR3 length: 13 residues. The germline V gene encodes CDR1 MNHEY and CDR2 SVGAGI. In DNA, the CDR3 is TGTGCCAGCAGTTTCTCACAGAACACTGAAGCTTTCTTT. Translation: CASSFSQNTEAFF.

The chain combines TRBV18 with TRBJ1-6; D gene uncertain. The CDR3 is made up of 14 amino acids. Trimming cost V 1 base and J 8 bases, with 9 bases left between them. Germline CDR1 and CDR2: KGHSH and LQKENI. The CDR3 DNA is TGTGCCAGCTCACCACTACGCGAGGATTCACCCCTCCACTTT. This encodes CASSPLREDSPLHF.

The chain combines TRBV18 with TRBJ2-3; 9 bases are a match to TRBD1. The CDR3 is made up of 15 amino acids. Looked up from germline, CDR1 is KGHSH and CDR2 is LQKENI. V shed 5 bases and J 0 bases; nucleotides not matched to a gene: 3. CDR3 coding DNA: TGTGCCAGCTCATCAGGACAGGGGAGCACAGATACGCAGTATTTT. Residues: CASSSGQGSTDTQYF.

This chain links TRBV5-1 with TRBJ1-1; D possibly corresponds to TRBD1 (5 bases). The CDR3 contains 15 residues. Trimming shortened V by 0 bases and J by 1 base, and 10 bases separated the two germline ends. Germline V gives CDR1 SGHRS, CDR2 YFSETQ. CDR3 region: CASSLEARGNTEAFF. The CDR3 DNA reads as TGCGCCAGCAGCTTGGAGGCGAGGGGGAACACTGAAGCTTTCTTT. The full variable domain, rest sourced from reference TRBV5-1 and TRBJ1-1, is KAGVTQTPRYLIKTRGQQVTLSCSPISGHRSVSWYQQTPGQGLQFLFEYFSETQRNKGNFPGRFSGRQFSNSRSEMNVSTLELGDSALYLCASSLEARGNTEAFFGQGTRLTVV.